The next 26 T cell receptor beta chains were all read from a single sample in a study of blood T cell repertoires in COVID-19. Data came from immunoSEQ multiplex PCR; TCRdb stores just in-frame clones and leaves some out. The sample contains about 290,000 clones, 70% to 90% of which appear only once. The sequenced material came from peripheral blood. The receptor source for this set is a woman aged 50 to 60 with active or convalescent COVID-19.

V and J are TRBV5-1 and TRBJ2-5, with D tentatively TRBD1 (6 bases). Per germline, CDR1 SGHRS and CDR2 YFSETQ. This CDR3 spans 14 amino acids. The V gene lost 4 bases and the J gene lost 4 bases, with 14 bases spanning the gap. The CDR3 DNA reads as TGCGCCAGCAGCGCACAGGGCTTCGGAGAGACCCAGTACTTC. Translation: CASSAQGFGETQYF.

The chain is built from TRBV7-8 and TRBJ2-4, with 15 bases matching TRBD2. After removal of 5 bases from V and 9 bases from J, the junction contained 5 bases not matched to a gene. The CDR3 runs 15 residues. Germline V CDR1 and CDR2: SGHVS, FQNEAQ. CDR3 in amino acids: CASSGLAGGQRIQYF. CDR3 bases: TGTGCCAGCAGCGGACTAGCGGGAGGGCAGCGCATTCAGTACTTC.

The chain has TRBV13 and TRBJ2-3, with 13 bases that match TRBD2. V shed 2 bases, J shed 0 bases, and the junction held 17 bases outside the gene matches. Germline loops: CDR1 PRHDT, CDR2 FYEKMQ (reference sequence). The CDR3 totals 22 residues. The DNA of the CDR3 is TGTGCCAGCAGCTTATCTTCGTGGGGGGGACTAGCGGGGCAGGACAGCACAGATACGCAGTATTTT. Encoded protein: CASSLSSWGGLAGQDSTDTQYF.

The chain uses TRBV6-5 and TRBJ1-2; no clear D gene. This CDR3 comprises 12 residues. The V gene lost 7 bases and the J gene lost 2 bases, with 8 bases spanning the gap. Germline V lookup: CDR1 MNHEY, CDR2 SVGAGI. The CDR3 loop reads CASNGGNYGYTF. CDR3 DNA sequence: TGTGCCAGCAATGGAGGGAACTATGGCTACACCTTC.

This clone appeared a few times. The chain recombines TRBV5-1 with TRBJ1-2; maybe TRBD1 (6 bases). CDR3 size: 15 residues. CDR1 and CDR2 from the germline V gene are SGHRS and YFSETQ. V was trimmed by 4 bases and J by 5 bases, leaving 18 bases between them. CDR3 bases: TGCGCCAGCAGCCCCGAGGGGGTTGCGGAGTATGGCTACACCTTC. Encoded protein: CASSPEGVAEYGYTF. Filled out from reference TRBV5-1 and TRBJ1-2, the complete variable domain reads KAGVTQTPRYLIKTRGQQVTLSCSPISGHRSVSWYQQTPGQGLQFLFEYFSETQRNKGNFPGRFSGRQFSNSRSEMNVSTLELGDSALYLCASSPEGVAEYGYTFGSGTRLTVV.

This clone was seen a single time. The CDR3 loop is CASSQDRGLDGYTF. The CDR3 DNA sequence: TGTGCCAGCTCACAGGACAGGGGGCTTGATGGCTACACCTTC. The chain recombines TRBV18 with TRBJ1-2; 11 bases line up with TRBD1. Germline V gene data show CDR1 as KGHSH and CDR2 as LQKENI. The length of the CDR3 is 14 residues. The junction had 4 bases not matched to a gene; V was cut back by 4 bases and J by 6 bases.

The CDR3 DNA is TGTGCCAGCAGCCTCGGACAGGGCTATGGCTACACCTTC. Protein: CASSLGQGYGYTF. The chain combines TRBV11-3 with TRBJ1-2, with 8 bases aligning to TRBD1. This CDR3 is built from 13 residues. The germline V gene encodes CDR1 SGHNT and CDR2 YENEEA. Losses at the gene ends were 5 bases for V and 4 bases for J; bases not matched to a gene: 3.

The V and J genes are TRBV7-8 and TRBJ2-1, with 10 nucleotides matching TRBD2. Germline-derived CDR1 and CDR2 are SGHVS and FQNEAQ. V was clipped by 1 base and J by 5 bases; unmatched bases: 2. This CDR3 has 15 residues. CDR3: CASSLGLAGHNEQFF. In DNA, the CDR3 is TGTGCCAGCAGCTTAGGACTAGCGGGTCACAATGAGCAGTTCTTC.

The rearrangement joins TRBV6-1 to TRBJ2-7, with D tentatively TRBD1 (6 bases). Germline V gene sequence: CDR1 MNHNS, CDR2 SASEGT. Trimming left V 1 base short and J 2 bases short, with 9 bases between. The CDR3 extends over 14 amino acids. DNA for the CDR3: TGTGCCAGCAGTGAAGACAGGGCCCCCTACGAGCAGTACTTC. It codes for CASSEDRAPYEQYF.

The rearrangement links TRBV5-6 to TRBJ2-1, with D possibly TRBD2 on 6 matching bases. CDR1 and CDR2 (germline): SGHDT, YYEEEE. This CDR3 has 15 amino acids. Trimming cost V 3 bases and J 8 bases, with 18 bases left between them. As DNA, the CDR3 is TGTGCCAGCAGCTGGGGGGACGGACGTCCCGATGAGCAGTTCTTC. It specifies CASSWGDGRPDEQFF.

For the CDR3, the DNA is TGCGCCAGCAGCCGGGAAGTAGCGGGAGGGCCGATCAATGAGCAGTTCTTC. Its translation is CASSREVAGGPINEQFF. The genes are TRBV5-1 and TRBJ2-1, with 11 bases fitting TRBD2. J lost 6 bases, V lost 4 bases, and 12 bases had no gene match. The CDR3 loop spans 17 amino acids. Germline CDR1 reads SGHRS; CDR2 reads YFSETQ.

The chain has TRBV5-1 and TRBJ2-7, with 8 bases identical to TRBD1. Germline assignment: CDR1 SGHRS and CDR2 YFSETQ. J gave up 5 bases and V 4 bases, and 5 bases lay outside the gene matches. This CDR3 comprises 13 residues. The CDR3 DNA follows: TGCGCCAGCAGCCAGGACAGGGCCCACGAGCAGTACTTC. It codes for CASSQDRAHEQYF.

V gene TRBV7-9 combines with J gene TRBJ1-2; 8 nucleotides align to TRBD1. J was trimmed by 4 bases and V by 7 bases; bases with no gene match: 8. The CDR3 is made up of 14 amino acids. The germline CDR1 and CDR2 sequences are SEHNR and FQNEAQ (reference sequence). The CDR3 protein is CASTENGQGYGYTF. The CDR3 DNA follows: TGTGCCAGCACCGAAAACGGACAGGGCTATGGCTACACCTTC.

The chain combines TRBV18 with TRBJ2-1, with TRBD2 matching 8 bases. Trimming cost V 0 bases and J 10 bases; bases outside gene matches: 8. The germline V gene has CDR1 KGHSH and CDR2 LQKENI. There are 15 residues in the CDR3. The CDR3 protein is CASSPPVLGGREQFF. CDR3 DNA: TGTGCCAGCTCACCACCGGTCCTCGGCGGGAGGGAGCAGTTCTTC.

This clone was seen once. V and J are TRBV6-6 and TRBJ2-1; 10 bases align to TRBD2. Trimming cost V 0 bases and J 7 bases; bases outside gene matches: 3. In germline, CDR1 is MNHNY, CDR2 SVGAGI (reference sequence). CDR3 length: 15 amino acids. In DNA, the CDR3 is TGTGCCAGCAGTTACTCGGCTAGCGGGAGAAATGAGCAGTTCTTC. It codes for CASSYSASGRNEQFF.

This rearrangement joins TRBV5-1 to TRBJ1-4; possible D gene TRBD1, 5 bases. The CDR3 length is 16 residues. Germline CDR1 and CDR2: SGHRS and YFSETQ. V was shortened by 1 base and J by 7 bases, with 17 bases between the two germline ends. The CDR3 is CASSLRSGTTREKLFF. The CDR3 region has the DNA TGCGCCAGCAGCTTGCGATCCGGGACTACACGTGAAAAACTGTTTTTT.

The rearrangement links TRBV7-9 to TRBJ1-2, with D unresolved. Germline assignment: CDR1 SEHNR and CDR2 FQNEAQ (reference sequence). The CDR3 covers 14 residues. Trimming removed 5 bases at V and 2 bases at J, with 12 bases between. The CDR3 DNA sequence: TGTGCCAGCAGCCCCGCCACCGAGAACTATGGCTACACCTTC. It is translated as CASSPATENYGYTF.

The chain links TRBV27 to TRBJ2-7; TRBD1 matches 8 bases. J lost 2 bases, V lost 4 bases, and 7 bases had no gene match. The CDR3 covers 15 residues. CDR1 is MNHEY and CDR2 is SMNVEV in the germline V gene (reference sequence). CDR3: CASSSGQAGPYEQYF. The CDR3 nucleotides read TGTGCCAGCAGTTCGGGACAGGCGGGTCCCTACGAGCAGTACTTC.

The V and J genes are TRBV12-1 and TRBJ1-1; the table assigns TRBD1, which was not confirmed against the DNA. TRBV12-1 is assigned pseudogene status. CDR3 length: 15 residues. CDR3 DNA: TGTGCCAGCAGCTGCCACAGGGAGCAGGGCACTGAAGCTTTCTTT. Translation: CASSCHREQGTEAFF.

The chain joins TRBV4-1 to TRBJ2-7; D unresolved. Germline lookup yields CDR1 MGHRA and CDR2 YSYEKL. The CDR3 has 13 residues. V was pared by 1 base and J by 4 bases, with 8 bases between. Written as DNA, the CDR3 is TGCGCCAGCAGCCAAGTCCCCAGGTACGAGCAGTACTTC. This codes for CASSQVPRYEQYF.

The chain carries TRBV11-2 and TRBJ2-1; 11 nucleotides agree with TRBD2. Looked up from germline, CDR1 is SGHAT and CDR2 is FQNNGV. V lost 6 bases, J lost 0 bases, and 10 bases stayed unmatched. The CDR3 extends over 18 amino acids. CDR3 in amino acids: CASSHPTSGTSSYNEQFF. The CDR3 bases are TGTGCCAGCAGTCACCCGACTAGCGGGACGAGCTCCTACAATGAGCAGTTCTTC.

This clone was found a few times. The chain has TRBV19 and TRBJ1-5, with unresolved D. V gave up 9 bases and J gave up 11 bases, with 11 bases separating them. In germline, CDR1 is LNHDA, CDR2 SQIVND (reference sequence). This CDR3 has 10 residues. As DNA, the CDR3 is TGTGCCAGCAGACTCGGGACCCAGCATTTT. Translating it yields CASRLGTQHF.

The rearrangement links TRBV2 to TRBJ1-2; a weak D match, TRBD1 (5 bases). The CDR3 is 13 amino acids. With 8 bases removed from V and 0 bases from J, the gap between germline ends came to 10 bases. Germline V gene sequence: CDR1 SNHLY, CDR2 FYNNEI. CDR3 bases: TGTGCCAGCCTAGGACAACCTAACTATGGCTACACCTTC. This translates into CASLGQPNYGYTF.

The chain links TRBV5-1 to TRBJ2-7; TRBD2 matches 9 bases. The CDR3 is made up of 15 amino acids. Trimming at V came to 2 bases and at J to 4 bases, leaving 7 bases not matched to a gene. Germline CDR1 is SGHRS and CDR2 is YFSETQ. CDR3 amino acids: CASSLIPSGDYEQYF. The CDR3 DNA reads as TGCGCCAGCAGCTTAATTCCTAGCGGGGATTACGAGCAGTACTTC.

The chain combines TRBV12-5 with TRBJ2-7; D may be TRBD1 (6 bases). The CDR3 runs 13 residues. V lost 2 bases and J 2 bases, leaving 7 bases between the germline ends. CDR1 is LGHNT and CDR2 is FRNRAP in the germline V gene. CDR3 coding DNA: TGTGCTAGTGGTTTGTGGGACACCTACGAGCAGTACTTC. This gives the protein CASGLWDTYEQYF.

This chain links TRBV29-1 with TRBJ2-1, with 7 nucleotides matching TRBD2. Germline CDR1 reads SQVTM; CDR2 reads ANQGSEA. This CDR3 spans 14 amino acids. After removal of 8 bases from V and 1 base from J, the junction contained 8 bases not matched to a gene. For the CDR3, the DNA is TGCAGCACCTCAGGCGGGGGATCCTACAATGAGCAGTTCTTC. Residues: CSTSGGGSYNEQFF.